Below, 30 T cell receptor beta chains from the same sample are listed, as sequenced in a study of shared clonotypes between healthy human individuals. The repertoire was sequenced with immunoSEQ multiplex PCR; TCRdb's copy has only in-frame clones and lacks some. The profile shows about 1 million clones, around 76% of them singletons. Sequenced input: memory CD4+ T cells sorted from blood. The subset is: CD45RA-negative fraction. The receptors were gathered from a man aged 18-30 years in good health.

This clone was seen only a few times. J is TRBJ1-2 and V is TRBV18; the match to TRBD1 covers 8 bases. Germline trimming cut 2 bases from V and 10 bases from J; bases unmatched to any gene: 6. The germline V gene encodes CDR1 KGHSH and CDR2 LQKENI. The CDR3 runs to 13 residues. CDR3 nucleotide sequence: TGTGCCAGCTCACCAGTCACAGGGGGGGACTACACCTTC. Protein product: CASSPVTGGDYTF. Together with reference TRBV18 and TRBJ1-2, the CDR3 gives the full variable domain: NAGVMQNPRHLVRRRGQEARLRCSPMKGHSHVYWYRQLPEEGLKFMVYLQKENIIDESGMPKERFSAEFPKEGPSILRIQQVVRGDSAAYFCASSPVTGGDYTFGSGTRLTVV.

V usage is TRBV4-3 and J usage is TRBJ2-3; D assignment may be TRBD1 or TRBD2 (6 bases each). Trimming took off 1 base at V and 1 base at J, with 12 bases between the two ends. CDR1 is LGHNA, CDR2 YSLEER, per germline. The CDR3 consists of 16 residues. The CDR3 sequence: CASSQGPGAGTDTQYF. The CDR3, as DNA: TGCGCCAGCAGCCAAGGTCCGGGGGCGGGCACAGATACGCAGTATTTT.

This clone appeared a single time. V gene TRBV18 combines with J gene TRBJ2-5; D uncertain. Germline lookup yields CDR1 KGHSH and CDR2 LQKENI. V was clipped by 3 bases and J by 5 bases, with 13 bases between them. The CDR3 loop spans 14 amino acids. The CDR3 nucleotides read TGTGCCAGCTCACCGTCCTCTCCGTCGGAGACCCAGTACTTC. Its protein product is CASSPSSPSETQYF.

In this sample, this clone turned up once. The rearrangement joins TRBV18 to TRBJ2-2; 7 positions match TRBD1. CDR1 and CDR2 from the germline V gene are KGHSH and LQKENI. This CDR3 is built from 15 residues. V lost 6 bases to trimming and J lost 2 bases; unmatched junction nucleotides: 6. CDR3: CASSPGTANTGELFF. The DNA of the CDR3 is TGTGCCAGCTCTCCCGGGACAGCAAACACCGGGGAGCTGTTTTTT.

This clone has just one count. The chain employs TRBV6-5 and TRBJ2-7; 11 bases match TRBD2. The CDR3 consists of 15 residues. The germline gives CDR1 MNHEY, CDR2 SVGAGI. V gave up 6 bases and J gave up 4 bases; unmatched junction bases: 8. The CDR3 DNA follows: TGTGCCAGCAGACAACCGGGACTAGCGGATTACGAGCAGTACTTC. Encoded protein: CASRQPGLADYEQYF.

V gene TRBV5-1 combines with J gene TRBJ1-1; no definite D call. The CDR3 length is 15 residues. Trimming removed 0 bases from V and 0 bases from J, with 9 bases in between. Germline lookup yields CDR1 SGHRS and CDR2 YFSETQ. The CDR3 coding sequence is TGCGCCAGCAGCTTGGGTGGCAGTTTGAACACTGAAGCTTTCTTT. Translating gives CASSLGGSLNTEAFF.

The chain combines TRBV2 with TRBJ2-7; D may be TRBD1 or TRBD2 (6 bases each). The CDR3 consists of 13 residues. Germline V gives CDR1 SNHLY, CDR2 FYNNEI. Trimming removed 10 bases at V and 0 bases at J, with 13 bases between. CDR3 coding DNA: TGTGCCAAGGGGGGAAGCGGCTCCTACGAGCAGTACTTC. Amino acids: CAKGGSGSYEQYF.

The chain employs TRBV4-1 and TRBJ2-1; 9 positions agree with TRBD2. V was clipped by 3 bases and J by 3 bases; unmatched bases: 6. CDR1 and CDR2 from the germline V gene are MGHRA and YSYEKL. This CDR3 contains 16 residues. The CDR3 DNA sequence: TGCGCCAGCAGCCAGGGGCTAGCGGGACTCTACAATGAGCAGTTCTTC. Translating gives CASSQGLAGLYNEQFF.

The chain recombines TRBV18 with TRBJ1-2, with no clear D. V lost 6 bases and J lost 8, with 16 bases in between. Looked up from germline, CDR1 is KGHSH and CDR2 is LQKENI. This CDR3 contains 13 residues. The CDR3 bases are TGTGCCAGCTCGCTTGAGTATCTGGGGGGCTACACCTTC. Its protein is CASSLEYLGGYTF.

V gene TRBV16 combines with J gene TRBJ1-5; D remains ambiguous. The CDR3 is made up of 15 amino acids. Germline V gene sequence: CDR1 KGHSY, CDR2 FQNENV. The V and J ends lost 0 bases and 0 bases respectively, with 6 bases between them. The CDR3 loop reads CASSQSGHSNQPQHF. The CDR3 nucleotides are TGTGCCAGCAGCCAATCGGGCCATAGCAATCAGCCCCAGCATTTT.

This clone occurred a few times. The rearrangement links TRBV2 to TRBJ2-5; D gene unclear. V was cut by 6 bases and J by 5 bases, with 13 bases left in between. CDR1 and CDR2 from the germline V gene are SNHLY and FYNNEI. The CDR3 has 13 residues. The CDR3 DNA reads TGTGCCAGCAGCGCCGGTCGGTACGAGACCCAGTACTTC. This sequence encodes CASSAGRYETQYF.

The chain recombines TRBV30 with TRBJ2-7; possible D gene TRBD2, 6 bases. This CDR3 is 12 amino acids long. With 3 bases removed from V and 6 bases from J, the gap between germline ends came to 12 bases. Germline assignment: CDR1 GTSNPN and CDR2 SVGIG (reference sequence). CDR3 sequence reads: CAWRTLASEQYF. The CDR3 DNA reads TGTGCCTGGAGAACCCTAGCGTCCGAGCAGTACTTC.

The rearrangement uses TRBV2 and TRBJ1-4; a weak D match, TRBD1 (5 bases). From germline, CDR1 is SNHLY and CDR2 FYNNEI. This CDR3 comprises 14 residues. V was cut by 4 bases and J by 4 bases, with 10 bases left in between. The CDR3 nucleotides read TGTGCCAGCAGTGCCGGGACGGTTAATGAAAAACTGTTTTTT. This translates into CASSAGTVNEKLFF.

Regarding this clone: Other nucleotide sequences from this sample produce the same CDR3. This chain links TRBV4-1 with TRBJ1-5, with unresolved D. The CDR3 length is 13 residues. The germline CDR1 and CDR2 sequences are MGHRA and YSYEKL. Trimming took 0 bases from V and 7 from J, leaving 7 bases between them. The CDR3 is CASSQDNGQPQHF. CDR3 DNA: TGCGCCAGCAGCCAAGATAACGGACAGCCCCAGCATTTT.

The V and J genes are TRBV6-5 and TRBJ1-6; perhaps TRBD1 as D (6 bases). Germline lookup yields CDR1 MNHEY and CDR2 SVGAGI. V gave up 4 bases and J gave up 7 bases, with 14 bases separating them. The CDR3 length is 15 residues. CDR3 bases: TGTGCCAGCAGTTTCCAGAGGGGGTCCAATTCACCCCTCCACTTT. Translation gives CASSFQRGSNSPLHF.

This sequence joins TRBV30 and TRBJ1-3; D is ambiguous. The germline V gene has CDR1 GTSNPN and CDR2 SVGIG (reference sequence). The CDR3 is 12 residues long. The germline V and J ends were trimmed by 0 bases and 9 bases, with 9 bases remaining between them. CDR3 coding DNA: TGTGCCTGGAGTGTACCGTTCGGCACCATATATTTT. This sequence encodes CAWSVPFGTIYF.

The chain employs TRBV27 and TRBJ1-1; the D is unclear. V lost 7 bases to trimming and J lost 0 bases, with 12 bases between them. Germline CDR1 and CDR2: MNHEY and SMNVEV (reference sequence). This CDR3 has 14 residues. CDR3 in DNA: TGTGCCAGCACCCAAGGCGGGATGAACACTGAAGCTTTCTTT. Its protein is CASTQGGMNTEAFF.

This clone is a singleton in its sample. V gene TRBV5-5 combines with J gene TRBJ2-7; D is possibly TRBD2 (6 bases). In germline, CDR1 is SGHKS, CDR2 YYEKEE (reference sequence). The CDR3 is 14 residues long. V lost 5 bases and J 2 bases, leaving 14 bases between the germline ends. This CDR3 is CASRTGTDAYEQYF. CDR3 nucleotide sequence: TGTGCCAGCAGAACCGGGACTGACGCCTACGAGCAGTACTTC.

The genes are TRBV28 and TRBJ2-7, with TRBD1 matching 9 bases. The J segment lost 2 bases and the V segment lost 10 bases, leaving 6 bases of the junction unmatched. CDR1 is MDHEN and CDR2 is SYDVKM in the germline V gene. The CDR3 sequence is 13 residues long. Here the CDR3 DNA reads TGTGCCACCTGGGACAGGGTTACCTACGAGCAGTACTTC. It codes for CATWDRVTYEQYF.

This clone came up a few times. V usage is TRBV19 and J usage is TRBJ2-7, with D possibly being TRBD2 (5 bases). The CDR3 is made up of 14 amino acids. V lost 3 bases and J 6 bases, leaving 15 bases between the germline ends. Germline assignment: CDR1 LNHDA and CDR2 SQIVND (reference sequence). This CDR3 is CASSITAAGGEQYF. The CDR3, as DNA: TGTGCCAGTAGTATTACAGCGGCAGGTGGCGAGCAGTACTTC. Full variable domain (remainder filled in from reference TRBV19 and TRBJ2-7): DGGITQSPKYLFRKEGQNVTLSCEQNLNHDAMYWYRQDPGQGLRLIYYSQIVNDFQKGDIAEGYSVSREKKESFPLTVTSAQKNPTAFYLCASSITAAGGEQYFGPGTRLTVT.

This chain connects TRBV18 to TRBJ1-1, with D hard to call. The CDR3 runs 14 residues. V lost 3 bases and J lost 4, with 12 bases in between. Germline-derived CDR1 and CDR2 are KGHSH and LQKENI. This CDR3 reads CASSPLSQTTEAFF. CDR3 in DNA: TGTGCCAGCTCACCGTTGTCACAGACCACTGAAGCTTTCTTT.

V is TRBV10-2 and J is TRBJ2-7; D might be TRBD2 (5 bases). In germline, CDR1 is WSHSY, CDR2 SAAADI. The CDR3 spans 15 residues. V was shortened by 6 bases and J by 1 base, with 16 bases between the two germline ends. The CDR3: CASRESLANSYEQYF. The CDR3 DNA reads TGCGCCAGCAGGGAGAGTCTAGCTAATTCCTACGAGCAGTACTTC.

The CDR3 DNA sequence: TGTGCCTGGAGTGTACTGGGAGGGGGCGCCTCCGCAAAAACTGAAGCTTTCTTT. It yields the protein CAWSVLGGGASAKTEAFF. This chain joins TRBV30 and TRBJ1-1; 7 bases are shared with TRBD1. CDR3 length equals 18 residues. Germline CDR1 reads GTSNPN; CDR2 reads SVGIG (reference sequence). V was clipped by 0 bases and J by 5 bases; unmatched bases: 18.

This rearrangement joins TRBV5-1 to TRBJ2-2; D unresolved. The CDR3 loop spans 13 amino acids. V lost 2 bases and J 2 bases, leaving 4 bases between the germline ends. Germline V gives CDR1 SGHRS, CDR2 YFSETQ. The CDR3 sequence: CASSFDNTGELFF. The CDR3 DNA follows: TGCGCCAGCAGCTTCGACAACACCGGGGAGCTGTTTTTT.

This chain uses TRBV7-9 with TRBJ2-1; D is perhaps TRBD1 (5 bases). Trimming took off 5 bases at V and 5 bases at J, with 13 bases between the two ends. Germline V gene data show CDR1 as SEHNR and CDR2 as FQNEAQ (reference sequence). The CDR3 covers 14 residues. Written as DNA, the CDR3 is TGTGCCAGCAGCCTCCAGACAGATAACAATGAGCAGTTCTTC. This sequence encodes CASSLQTDNNEQFF.

The V and J genes are TRBV7-2 and TRBJ2-3; the D gene is possibly TRBD2 (6 bases). Germline loops: CDR1 SGHTA, CDR2 FQGNSA. V lost 5 bases, J lost 2 bases, and 8 bases lay in between. The CDR3 runs 13 residues. The CDR3 sequence: CASSQGLTDTQYF. In DNA, the CDR3 is TGTGCCAGCAGCCAGGGACTCACAGATACGCAGTATTTT.

The V call is TRBV5-6, the J call TRBJ2-2, with 9 bases aligning to TRBD2. The germline V gene has CDR1 SGHDT and CDR2 YYEEEE. This CDR3 region has 18 residues. The junction had 12 bases not matched to a gene; V was cut back by 1 base and J by 5 bases. The CDR3 DNA sequence: TGTGCCAGCAGCTTGTTAAAGGCTAGCGGGGTCAGAACCGGGGAGCTGTTTTTT. It yields the protein CASSLLKASGVRTGELFF.

The chain couples TRBV9 to TRBJ1-1, with D possibly being TRBD1 (5 bases). The CDR3 loop spans 15 amino acids. V was clipped by 3 bases and J by 1 base, with 13 bases between them. Germline values: CDR1 SGDLS, CDR2 YYNGEE. The CDR3 sequence: CASSEGVGENTEAFF. In nucleotides, the CDR3 is TGTGCCAGCAGCGAAGGGGTCGGAGAGAACACTGAAGCTTTCTTT. Together with reference TRBV9 and TRBJ1-1, the CDR3 gives the full variable domain: DSGVTQTPKHLITATGQRVTLRCSPRSGDLSVYWYQQSLDQGLQFLIQYYNGEERAKGNILERFSAQQFPDLHSELNLSSLELGDSALYFCASSEGVGENTEAFFGQGTRLTVV.

In this sample, this clone turned up once. The chain recombines TRBV7-9 with TRBJ2-5, with D possibly TRBD1 on 5 matching bases. Trimming removed 5 bases at V and 5 bases at J, with 12 bases between. Germline CDR1 and CDR2: SEHNR and FQNEAQ (reference sequence). This CDR3 contains 13 residues. CDR3 bases: TGTGCCAGCAGCCGCTCAAAGGGGGAGACCCAGTACTTC. This gives the protein CASSRSKGETQYF.

The genes are TRBV5-1 and TRBJ1-5, with TRBD1 matching over 7 bases. Trimming at V came to 0 bases and at J to 2 bases, leaving 11 bases not matched to a gene. CDR1 is SGHRS, CDR2 YFSETQ, per germline. This CDR3 comprises 18 residues. The CDR3 spells CASSLGTGAGQGNQPQHF. Here the CDR3 DNA reads TGCGCCAGCAGCTTGGGGACAGGAGCTGGACAAGGCAATCAGCCCCAGCATTTT.